The 32 T cell receptor beta chains presented below share a single source sample, sequenced in a study of control samples from healthy donors and cancer patients. Clones were sequenced by immunoSEQ multiplex PCR, and TCRdb holds only the in-frame ones, with some missing. Among about 190,000 clones listed, about 91% were seen once. Source material: blood. These receptors came from a man aged 25-45 years in good health.

The V gene is TRBV27, the J gene TRBJ2-1, with TRBD2 matching 8 bases. Trimming cost V 5 bases and J 0 bases; bases outside gene matches: 3. The CDR3 has 15 amino acids. The germline V gene encodes CDR1 MNHEY and CDR2 SMNVEV (reference sequence). The CDR3 is CASSGSGSSYNEQFF. CDR3 DNA sequence: TGTGCCAGCAGTGGAAGCGGGAGCTCCTACAATGAGCAGTTCTTC.

CDR3 nucleotides: TGTGCCAGCAAAGGCATCTCCTACGAGCAGTACTTC. Amino acids: CASKGISYEQYF. The chain joins TRBV27 to TRBJ2-7; D is ambiguous. The CDR3 has 12 amino acids. V was trimmed by 7 bases and J by 0 bases, leaving 7 bases between them. Germline values: CDR1 MNHEY, CDR2 SMNVEV (reference sequence).

This clone was picked up a small number of times. The chain joins TRBV19 to TRBJ1-1, with TRBD1 as a possible D gene (5 bases). Trimming pared 3 bases from V and 8 bases from J, leaving 10 bases between. The germline CDR1 and CDR2 sequences are LNHDA and SQIVND (reference sequence). The CDR3 runs to 12 residues. The CDR3 DNA reads as TGTGCCAGTAGTATCCCCCGGGGGGAAGCTTTCTTT. Protein sequence: CASSIPRGEAFF.

The chain couples TRBV5-4 to TRBJ1-4; 7 positions agree with TRBD1. This CDR3 comprises 15 residues. Germline assignment: CDR1 SGHNT and CDR2 YYREEE (reference sequence). The V segment lost 0 bases and the J segment 8 bases; nucleotides outside the gene matches: 7. CDR3 DNA sequence: TGTGCCAGCAGCTTGGGTAGCACGGACAGGGAAAAACTGTTTTTT. It is translated as CASSLGSTDREKLFF.

This rearrangement joins TRBV6-5 to TRBJ1-1; D is ambiguous. The V gene lost 7 bases and the J gene lost 1 base, with 10 bases spanning the gap. CDR3 length: 13 amino acids. The germline CDR1 and CDR2 sequences are MNHEY and SVGAGI. The DNA for the CDR3 is TGTGCCAGCAACACCAGAGAGAACACTGAAGCTTTCTTT. Protein sequence: CASNTRENTEAFF.

The CDR3 bases are TGTGCCAGCAGGGAAACGGGGAGGTCGAATGGCTACACCTTC. Protein product: CASRETGRSNGYTF. This rearrangement joins TRBV5-6 to TRBJ1-2; D gene uncertain. Germline CDR1 is SGHDT and CDR2 is YYEEEE. The CDR3 runs to 14 residues. With 5 bases removed from V and 6 bases from J, the gap between germline ends came to 17 bases.

The chain links TRBV7-3 to TRBJ2-7; D may be TRBD1 or TRBD2 (5 bases each). V was trimmed by 5 bases and J by 2 bases, leaving 19 bases between them. The CDR3 spans 16 residues. Germline values: CDR1 SGHTA, CDR2 FQGTGA. The CDR3, as DNA: TGTGCCAGCAGCCGGACCGGGACGGTGAATCCCTACGAGCAGTACTTC. It yields the protein CASSRTGTVNPYEQYF. Full variable domain (missing parts from reference TRBV7-3 and TRBJ2-7): GAGVSQTPSNKVTEKGKYVELRCDPISGHTALYWYRQSLGQGPEFLIYFQGTGAADDSGLPNDRFFAVRPEGSVSTLKIQRTERGDSAVYLCASSRTGTVNPYEQYFGPGTRLTVT.

This clone has a handful of counts. CDR3 loop: CASSIDLVNGYTF. CDR3 sequence (DNA): TGTGCCAGTAGTATAGACCTCGTTAATGGCTACACCTTC. The chain joins TRBV19 to TRBJ1-2; D remains ambiguous. CDR3 length: 13 residues. Trimming stripped 0 bases from V and 6 bases from J, with 8 bases between. CDR1 LNHDA and CDR2 SQIVND come from the germline V gene (reference sequence).

The chain uses TRBV29-1 and TRBJ2-1; the match to TRBD2 covers 8 bases. Losses at the gene ends were 4 bases for V and 4 bases for J; bases not matched to a gene: 3. Germline V gene lookup returns CDR1 SQVTM and CDR2 ANQGSEA. This CDR3 has 13 residues. CDR3 nucleotides: TGCAGCGTTGGGGTAGCGGGGTACAATGAGCAGTTCTTC. Protein product: CSVGVAGYNEQFF.

The rearrangement links TRBV10-1 to TRBJ1-1; no firm D call. The CDR3 runs 13 residues. CDR1 WNHNN and CDR2 SYGVQD come from the germline V gene (reference sequence). With 6 bases removed from V and 0 bases from J, the gap between germline ends came to 8 bases. CDR3 coding DNA: TGCGCCAGCAGCGCAAACTTGAACACTGAAGCTTTCTTT. Amino acid sequence: CASSANLNTEAFF.

The chain combines TRBV5-1 with TRBJ1-1, with D hard to call. V gave up 3 bases and J gave up 5 bases, with 14 bases separating them. Germline V gene lookup returns CDR1 SGHRS and CDR2 YFSETQ. CDR3 length: 14 residues. CDR3 sequence (DNA): TGCGCCAGCAGCTCTCCCGGGGATGATACTGAAGCTTTCTTT. Protein sequence: CASSSPGDDTEAFF. The entire variable domain, with the rest obtained from reference TRBV5-1 and TRBJ1-1, is as follows: KAGVTQTPRYLIKTRGQQVTLSCSPISGHRSVSWYQQTPGQGLQFLFEYFSETQRNKGNFPGRFSGRQFSNSRSEMNVSTLELGDSALYLCASSSPGDDTEAFFGQGTRLTVV.

V usage is TRBV2 and J usage is TRBJ2-5; 11 bases fit TRBD2. The CDR3 has 16 residues. Trimming took 6 bases from V and 4 from J; bases not matched to a gene: 10. The germline CDR1 and CDR2 sequences are SNHLY and FYNNEI. As DNA, the CDR3 is TGTGCCAGCAGCCTGCGCCTTAGCGGGGGGGCAGAGACCCAGTACTTC. This sequence encodes CASSLRLSGGAETQYF.

This clone appeared a single time. The rearrangement joins TRBV19 to TRBJ1-1; a weak D match, TRBD1 (5 bases). The CDR3 sequence is 14 residues long. The germline V gene has CDR1 LNHDA and CDR2 SQIVND (reference sequence). V lost 10 bases to trimming and J lost 1 base, with 16 bases between them. CDR3 region: CATRLLGGNTEAFF. CDR3 nucleotides: TGTGCCACCCGGTTGCTGGGGGGGAACACTGAAGCTTTCTTT.

This chain links TRBV24-1 with TRBJ2-3; the D gene is possibly TRBD2 (7 bases). Germline V gene lookup returns CDR1 KGHDR and CDR2 SFDVKD. V dropped 9 bases and J dropped 5 bases, with 11 bases sitting between them. The CDR3 length is 12 residues. CDR3 nucleotide sequence: TGTGCCACCGGGGGGGGCGGAGATACGCAGTATTTT. As protein: CATGGGGDTQYF.

The chain couples TRBV7-8 to TRBJ1-2; the match to TRBD1 covers 10 bases. The J segment lost 8 bases and the V segment lost 5 bases, leaving 5 bases of the junction unmatched. This CDR3 region has 13 residues. Germline CDR1 and CDR2: SGHVS and FQNEAQ. This CDR3 is CASSPDRGRGYTF. The CDR3 nucleotides are TGTGCCAGCAGCCCTGACAGGGGGCGAGGCTACACCTTC.

The chain recombines TRBV7-9 with TRBJ2-1; maybe TRBD2 (5 bases). Germline CDR1 and CDR2: SEHNR and FQNEAQ (reference sequence). The length of the CDR3 is 13 residues. The germline V and J ends were trimmed by 1 base and 8 bases, with 9 bases remaining between them. CDR3 amino acids: CASSLGGLHEQFF. In nucleotides, the CDR3 is TGTGCCAGCAGCTTAGGAGGACTTCATGAGCAGTTCTTC.

The CDR3 bases are TGTGCCAGCAGCTTAGTAGCGGGGGGAGCGGGTGAGCAGTTCTTC. It specifies CASSLVAGGAGEQFF. The chain employs TRBV7-6 and TRBJ2-1; TRBD2 matches 10 bases. V dropped 1 base and J dropped 9; count of bases not matched to a gene: 6. Germline V gene sequence: CDR1 SGHVS, CDR2 FNYEAQ. The CDR3 has 15 residues.

The rearrangement uses TRBV5-6 and TRBJ2-1; TRBD1 matches at 7 bases. The germline V gene has CDR1 SGHDT and CDR2 YYEEEE. With V trimmed by 5 bases and J by 9 bases, 8 bases remained unmatched. The CDR3 length is 13 residues. The DNA of the CDR3 is TGTGCCAGCAGGATGAAGGGGGCGATTGAGCAGTTCTTC. Translated, it gives CASRMKGAIEQFF.

This clone has a handful of counts. V and J are TRBV21-1 and TRBJ1-2; TRBD1 is the table's D call and was not checked against the DNA. TRBV21-1 is recorded as a pseudogene. The CDR3 covers 14 residues. CDR3 region: CASSRRTANYGYTF. DNA for the CDR3: TGTGCCAGCAGCCGACGGACAGCTAACTATGGCTACACCTTC.

The J gene is TRBJ2-3, the V gene TRBV2; TRBD2 might be the D (6 bases). This CDR3 has 13 residues. The germline V gene has CDR1 SNHLY and CDR2 FYNNEI. Trimming removed 6 bases at V and 2 bases at J, with 9 bases between. The CDR3 nucleotides read TGTGCCAGCAGACGGGACTTCACAGATACGCAGTATTTT. Translation: CASRRDFTDTQYF.

This chain joins TRBV4-2 and TRBJ1-1; D possibly corresponds to TRBD1 (5 bases). Trimming removed 0 bases from V and 5 bases from J, with 7 bases in between. Germline values: CDR1 LGHNA, CDR2 YNFKEQ. The CDR3 runs to 13 residues. This CDR3 is CASSQDGGTEAFF. The CDR3 region has the DNA TGTGCCAGCAGCCAAGATGGGGGGACTGAAGCTTTCTTT.

The rearrangement uses TRBV4-1 and TRBJ2-7, with D maybe TRBD1 (6 bases). V gave up 5 bases and J gave up 3 bases, with 23 bases separating them. Germline V gives CDR1 MGHRA, CDR2 YSYEKL. This CDR3 is 17 amino acids long. Here the CDR3 reads CASSNNPPETGVYEQYF. The CDR3 bases are TGCGCCAGCAGCAACAACCCTCCTGAGACAGGCGTCTACGAGCAGTACTTC.

This chain joins TRBV29-1 and TRBJ2-1, with 9 nucleotides matching TRBD1. This CDR3 has 11 amino acids. Losses at the gene ends were 5 bases for V and 12 bases for J; bases not matched to a gene: 5. CDR1 is SQVTM, CDR2 ANQGSEA, per germline. The CDR3 spells CSVPGQGPQFF. The DNA for the CDR3 is TGCAGCGTTCCGGGACAGGGACCGCAGTTCTTC.

The rearrangement joins TRBV4-1 to TRBJ1-1, with D unresolved. The V end was cut by 0 bases, the J end by 8 bases, with 10 bases between. Germline values: CDR1 MGHRA, CDR2 YSYEKL. The CDR3 totals 13 residues. The CDR3 protein is CASSQEGFPEAFF. Written as DNA, the CDR3 is TGCGCCAGCAGCCAAGAGGGTTTCCCGGAAGCTTTCTTT.

J is TRBJ1-2 and V is TRBV24-1; maybe TRBD1 (5 bases). The CDR3 runs to 14 residues. Germline values: CDR1 KGHDR, CDR2 SFDVKD. V was shortened by 2 bases and J by 8 bases, with 14 bases between the two germline ends. The CDR3 region is CATSDSGRAEGYTF. CDR3 bases: TGTGCCACCAGTGATTCGGGACGGGCGGAGGGCTACACCTTC.

DNA of the CDR3: TGTGCCAGCAGCCAGAGGTTGACGCAGTATTTT. It codes for CASSQRLTQYF. The V gene is TRBV3-1 (or the pseudogene TRBV3-2), the J gene TRBJ2-3; no clear D. CDR1 LGHDT and CDR2 YNNKEL come from the germline V gene (reference sequence). V dropped 3 bases and J dropped 9 bases, with 7 bases sitting between them. This CDR3 is built from 11 residues.

The gene calls are TRBV5-1 and TRBJ2-5; TRBD1 matches at 7 bases. The CDR3 has 15 residues. The junction had 3 bases not matched to a gene; V was cut back by 1 base and J by 0 bases. Germline CDR1 SGHRS, CDR2 YFSETQ. CDR3 DNA: TGCGCCAGCAGCTTGTCGGGACAGTACCAAGAGACCCAGTACTTC. This translates into CASSLSGQYQETQYF. The whole variable domain, filled in from reference TRBV5-1 and TRBJ2-5, reads KAGVTQTPRYLIKTRGQQVTLSCSPISGHRSVSWYQQTPGQGLQFLFEYFSETQRNKGNFPGRFSGRQFSNSRSEMNVSTLELGDSALYLCASSLSGQYQETQYFGPGTRLLVL.

This chain uses TRBV6-5 with TRBJ1-2; D may be TRBD1 (5 bases). Germline V gene data show CDR1 as MNHEY and CDR2 as SVGAGI. Trimming cost V 5 bases and J 4 bases, with 17 bases left between them. This CDR3 contains 15 residues. In nucleotides, the CDR3 is TGTGCCAGCAGTCCCAGCCAGGGTGGCGGCTATGGCTACACCTTC. This codes for CASSPSQGGGYGYTF.

The chain uses TRBV29-1 and TRBJ1-2, with 8 bases fitting TRBD1. Per the germline V gene, CDR1 is SQVTM and CDR2 is ANQGSEA. CDR3 length: 14 residues. V shed 7 bases, J shed 0 bases, and the junction held 7 bases outside the gene matches. In nucleotides, the CDR3 is TGCAGCGCCTCACAGGGGGGAGCTAACTATGGCTACACCTTC. It specifies CSASQGGANYGYTF.

The chain combines TRBV5-4 with TRBJ1-2; weak D call: TRBD1 (5 bases). The V end was cut by 4 bases, the J end by 10 bases, with 14 bases between. Germline CDR1 is SGHNT and CDR2 is YYREEE (reference sequence). There are 12 residues in the CDR3. The CDR3, as DNA: TGTGCCAGCAGCCGGGACTTTGCCGTCTACACCTTC. Amino acids: CASSRDFAVYTF.

The chain joins TRBV3-1 (or the pseudogene TRBV3-2) to TRBJ2-2; D uncertain. This CDR3 contains 14 residues. V lost 8 bases, J lost 1 base, and 11 bases lay in between. CDR1 is LGHDT, CDR2 YNNKEL, per germline (reference sequence). The CDR3 sequence is CASQKQENTGELFF. The CDR3 DNA reads TGTGCCAGCCAAAAGCAGGAGAACACCGGGGAGCTGTTTTTT.

This rearrangement joins TRBV7-9 to TRBJ1-3; no clear D gene. Trimming shortened V by 1 base and J by 0 bases, and 7 bases separated the two germline ends. The CDR3 consists of 15 residues. In germline, CDR1 is SEHNR, CDR2 FQNEAQ (reference sequence). The CDR3 region has the DNA TGTGCCAGCAGCTTAGGACGAAGCTCTGGAAACACCATATATTTT. Amino acids: CASSLGRSSGNTIYF.